Given below is one T cell receptor (beta chain) in context. What it binds is not known. The sample originates from a study of T cell responses to AZD1222 COVID-19 vaccine. Broader study findings: The donor cohort was predominantly white British with a female majority, and clonal diversity may have been underestimated.

Method: immunoSEQ multiplex PCR; TCRdb's copy keeps in-frame clones and lacks some. The sample contains some 170,000 clones, around 92% of which appear only once. CDR3 length equals 15 residues. CDR1 SGHAT and CDR2 FQNNGV come from the germline V gene. V shed 7 bases, J shed 8 bases, and the junction held 11 bases outside the gene matches. The sequences come from peripheral blood, collected 28 days after the second AZD1222 dose. The V call is TRBV11-2, the J call TRBJ2-3; 11 bases fit TRBD2. The receptor comes from an adult who received the AZD1222 COVID-19 vaccine. DNA for the CDR3: TGTGCCAGCACCCGGGATAGCGGGGGGGGAGGTACGCAGTATTTT. Residues: CASTRDSGGGGTQYF.